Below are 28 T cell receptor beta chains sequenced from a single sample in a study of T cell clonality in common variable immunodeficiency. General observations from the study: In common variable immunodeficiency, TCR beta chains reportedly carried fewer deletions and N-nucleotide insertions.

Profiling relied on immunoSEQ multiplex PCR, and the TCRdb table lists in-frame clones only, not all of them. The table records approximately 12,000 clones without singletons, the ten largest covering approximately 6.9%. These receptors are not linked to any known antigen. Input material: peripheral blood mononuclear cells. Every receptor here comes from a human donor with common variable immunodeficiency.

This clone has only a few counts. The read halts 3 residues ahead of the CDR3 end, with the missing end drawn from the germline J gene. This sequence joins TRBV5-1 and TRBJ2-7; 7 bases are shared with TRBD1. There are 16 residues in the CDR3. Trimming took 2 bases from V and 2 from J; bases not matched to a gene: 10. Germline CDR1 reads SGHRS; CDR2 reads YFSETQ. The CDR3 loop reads CASSFPRQGNTYEQYF. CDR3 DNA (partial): TGCGCCAGCAGCTTCCCTAGACAGGGAAATACCTACGAG.

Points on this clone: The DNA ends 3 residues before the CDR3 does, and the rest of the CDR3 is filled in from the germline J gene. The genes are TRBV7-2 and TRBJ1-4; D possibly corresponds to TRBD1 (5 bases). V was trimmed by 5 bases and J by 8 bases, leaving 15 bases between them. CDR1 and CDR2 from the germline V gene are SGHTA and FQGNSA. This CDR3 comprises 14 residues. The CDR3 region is CASSMGLGKEKLFF. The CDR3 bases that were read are TGTGCCAGCAGCATGGGACTTGGAAAGGAAAAA. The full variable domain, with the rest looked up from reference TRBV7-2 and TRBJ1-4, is GAGVSQSPSNKVTEKGKDVELRCDPISGHTALYWYRQSLGQGLEFLIYFQGNSAPDKSGLPSDRFSAERTGGSVSTLTIQRTQQEDSAVYLCASSMGLGKEKLFFGSGTQLSVL.

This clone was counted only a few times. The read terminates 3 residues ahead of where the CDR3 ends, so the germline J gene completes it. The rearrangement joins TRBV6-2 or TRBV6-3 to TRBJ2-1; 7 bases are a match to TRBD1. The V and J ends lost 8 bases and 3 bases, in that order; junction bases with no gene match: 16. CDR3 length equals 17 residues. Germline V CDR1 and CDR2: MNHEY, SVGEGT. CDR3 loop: CASRNLRGQSDYNEQFF. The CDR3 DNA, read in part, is TGTGCCAGCCGAAACCTAAGGGGACAGAGTGACTACAATGAG.

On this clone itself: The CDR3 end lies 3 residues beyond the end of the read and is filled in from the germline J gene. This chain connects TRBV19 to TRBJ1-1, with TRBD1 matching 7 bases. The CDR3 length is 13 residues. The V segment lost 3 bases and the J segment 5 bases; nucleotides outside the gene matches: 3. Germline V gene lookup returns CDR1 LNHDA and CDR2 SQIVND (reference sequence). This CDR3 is CASSIPRGTEAFF. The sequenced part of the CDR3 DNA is TGTGCCAGTAGTATTCCCAGGGGGACTGAA.

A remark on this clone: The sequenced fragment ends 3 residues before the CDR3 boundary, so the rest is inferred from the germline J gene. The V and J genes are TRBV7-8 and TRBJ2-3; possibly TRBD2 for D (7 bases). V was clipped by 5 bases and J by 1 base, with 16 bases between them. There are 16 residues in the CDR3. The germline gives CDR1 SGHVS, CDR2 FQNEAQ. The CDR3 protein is CASSKLGAGGTDTQYF. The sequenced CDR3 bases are TGTGCCAGCAGCAAATTGGGGGCGGGAGGCACAGATACG.

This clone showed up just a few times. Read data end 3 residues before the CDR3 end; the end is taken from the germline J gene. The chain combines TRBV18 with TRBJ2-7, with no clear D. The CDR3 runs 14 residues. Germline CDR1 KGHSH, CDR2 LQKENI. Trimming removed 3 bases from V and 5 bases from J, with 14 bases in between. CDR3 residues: CASSPFAGGDEQYF. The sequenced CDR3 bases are TGTGCCAGCTCACCTTTTGCAGGTGGAGACGAG.

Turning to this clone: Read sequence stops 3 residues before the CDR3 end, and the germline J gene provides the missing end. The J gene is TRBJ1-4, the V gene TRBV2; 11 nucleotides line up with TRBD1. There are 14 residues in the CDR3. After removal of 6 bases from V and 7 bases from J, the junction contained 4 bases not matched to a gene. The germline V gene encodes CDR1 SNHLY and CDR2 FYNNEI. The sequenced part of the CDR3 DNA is TGTGCCAGCAGGGACAGGGGGCGGACTGAAAAA. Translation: CASRDRGRTEK. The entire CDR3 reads CASRDRGRTEKLFF.

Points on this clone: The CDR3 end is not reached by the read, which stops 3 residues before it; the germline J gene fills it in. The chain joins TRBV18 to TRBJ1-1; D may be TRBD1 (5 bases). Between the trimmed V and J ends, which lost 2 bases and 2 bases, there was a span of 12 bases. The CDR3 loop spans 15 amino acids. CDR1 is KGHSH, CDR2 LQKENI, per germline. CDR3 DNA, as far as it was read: TGTGCCAGCTCACCAGGACTGGGGGGTAACACTGAA. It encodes CASSPGLGGNTE. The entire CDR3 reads CASSPGLGGNTEAFF.

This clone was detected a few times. The part of the CDR3 DNA that was read is TGTGCCAGCAGTGAAGCACCCAGCGGGGGGGTGAATGAG. Its translation: CASSEAPSGGVNE. In full, the CDR3 reads CASSEAPSGGVNEQFF. The rearrangement links TRBV6-1 to TRBJ2-1; TRBD2 matches 10 bases. The missing CDR3 end, 3 residues past where the read stops, is filled in from the germline J gene. The CDR3 covers 16 residues. V shed 0 bases and J 7 bases; nucleotides not matched to a gene: 6. The germline gives CDR1 MNHNS, CDR2 SASEGT.

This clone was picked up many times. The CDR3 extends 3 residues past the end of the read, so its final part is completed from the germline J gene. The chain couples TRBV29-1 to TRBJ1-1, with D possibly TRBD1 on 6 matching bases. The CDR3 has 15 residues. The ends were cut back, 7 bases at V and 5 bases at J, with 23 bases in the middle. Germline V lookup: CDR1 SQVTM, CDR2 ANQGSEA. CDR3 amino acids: CSGALANRVDTEAFF. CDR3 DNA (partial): TGCAGCGGGGCCTTAGCTAACAGGGTGGATACTGAA.

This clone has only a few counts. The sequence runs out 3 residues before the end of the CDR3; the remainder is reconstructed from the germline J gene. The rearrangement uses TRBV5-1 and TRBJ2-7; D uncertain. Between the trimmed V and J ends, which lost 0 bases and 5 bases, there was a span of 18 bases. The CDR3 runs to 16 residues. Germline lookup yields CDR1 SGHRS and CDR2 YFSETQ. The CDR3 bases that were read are TGCGCCAGCAGCTTGGACTTGAAGGGCATTGGAGACGAG. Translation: CASSLDLKGIGDE. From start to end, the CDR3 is CASSLDLKGIGDEQYF.

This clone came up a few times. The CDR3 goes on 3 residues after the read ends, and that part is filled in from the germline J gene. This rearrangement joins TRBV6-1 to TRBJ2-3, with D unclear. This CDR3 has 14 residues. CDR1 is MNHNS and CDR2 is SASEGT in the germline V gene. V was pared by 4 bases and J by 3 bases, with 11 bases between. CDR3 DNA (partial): TGTGCCAGCAGTGTCTCAAGGTGGACAGATACG. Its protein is CASSVSRWTDT. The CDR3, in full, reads CASSVSRWTDTQYF.

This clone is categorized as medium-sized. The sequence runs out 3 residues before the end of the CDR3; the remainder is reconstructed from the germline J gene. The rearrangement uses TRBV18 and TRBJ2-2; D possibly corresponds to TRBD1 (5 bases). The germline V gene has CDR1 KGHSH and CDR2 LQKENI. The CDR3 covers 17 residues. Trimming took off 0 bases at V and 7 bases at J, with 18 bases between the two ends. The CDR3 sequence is CASSPPSSRVDSGELFF. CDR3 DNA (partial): TGTGCCAGCTCACCACCGTCTTCCAGGGTAGACAGCGGGGAG.

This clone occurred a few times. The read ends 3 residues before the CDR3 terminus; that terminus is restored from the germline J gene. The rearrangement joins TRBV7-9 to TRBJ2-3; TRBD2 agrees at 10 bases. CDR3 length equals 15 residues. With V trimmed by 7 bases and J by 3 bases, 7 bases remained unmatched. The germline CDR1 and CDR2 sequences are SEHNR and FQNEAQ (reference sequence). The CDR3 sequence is CASTASGGVTDTQYF. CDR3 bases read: TGTGCCAGCACAGCTAGCGGGGGAGTAACAGATACG.

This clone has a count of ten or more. CDR3 sequence reads: CASSIEGSDNQPQHF. Partial CDR3 DNA: TGTGCCAGTAGTATAGAAGGGTCCGATAATCAGCCC. This chain uses TRBV19 with TRBJ1-5; no firm D call. The CDR3 end is not reached by the read, which stops 3 residues before it; the germline J gene fills it in. The germline V gene encodes CDR1 LNHDA and CDR2 SQIVND (reference sequence). The CDR3 is 15 residues long. The germline V and J ends were trimmed by 0 bases and 4 bases, with 10 bases remaining between them. The full variable domain, completed using reference TRBV19 and TRBJ1-5, is DGGITQSPKYLFRKEGQNVTLSCEQNLNHDAMYWYRQDPGQGLRLIYYSQIVNDFQKGDIAEGYSVSREKKESFPLTVTSAQKNPTAFYLCASSIEGSDNQPQHFGDGTRLSIL.

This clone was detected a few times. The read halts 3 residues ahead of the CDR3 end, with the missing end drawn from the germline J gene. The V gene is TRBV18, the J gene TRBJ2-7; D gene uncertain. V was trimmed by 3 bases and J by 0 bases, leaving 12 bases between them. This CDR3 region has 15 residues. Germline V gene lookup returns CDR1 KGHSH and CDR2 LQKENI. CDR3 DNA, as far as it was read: TGTGCCAGCTCACCGAAGCCCTCGAGCTCCTACGAG. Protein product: CASSPKPSSSYE. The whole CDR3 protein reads CASSPKPSSSYEQYF.

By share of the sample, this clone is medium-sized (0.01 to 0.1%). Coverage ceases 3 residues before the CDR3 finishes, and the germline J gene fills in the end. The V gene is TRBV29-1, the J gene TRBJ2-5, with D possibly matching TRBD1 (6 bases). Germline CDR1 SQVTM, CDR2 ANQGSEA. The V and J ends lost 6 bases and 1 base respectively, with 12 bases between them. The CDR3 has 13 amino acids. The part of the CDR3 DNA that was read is TGCAGCGTCCCAGGACAGTTCCAAGAGACC. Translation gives CSVPGQFQET. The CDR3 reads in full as CSVPGQFQETQYF.

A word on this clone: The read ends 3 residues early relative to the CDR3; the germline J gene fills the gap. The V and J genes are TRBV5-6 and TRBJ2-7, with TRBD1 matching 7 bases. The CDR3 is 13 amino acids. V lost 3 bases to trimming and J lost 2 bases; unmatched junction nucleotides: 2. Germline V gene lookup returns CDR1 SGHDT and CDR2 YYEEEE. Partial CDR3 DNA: TGTGCCAGCAGCTCGGGACAGCCCTACGAG. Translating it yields CASSSGQPYE. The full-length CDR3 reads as CASSSGQPYEQYF.

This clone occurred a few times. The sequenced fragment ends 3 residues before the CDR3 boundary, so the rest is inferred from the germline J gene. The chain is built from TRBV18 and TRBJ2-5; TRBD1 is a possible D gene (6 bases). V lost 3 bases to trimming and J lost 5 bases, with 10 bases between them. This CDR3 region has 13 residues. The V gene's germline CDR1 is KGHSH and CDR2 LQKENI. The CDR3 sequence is CASSPSGDETQYF. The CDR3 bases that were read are TGTGCCAGCTCACCTTCAGGGGATGAGACC.

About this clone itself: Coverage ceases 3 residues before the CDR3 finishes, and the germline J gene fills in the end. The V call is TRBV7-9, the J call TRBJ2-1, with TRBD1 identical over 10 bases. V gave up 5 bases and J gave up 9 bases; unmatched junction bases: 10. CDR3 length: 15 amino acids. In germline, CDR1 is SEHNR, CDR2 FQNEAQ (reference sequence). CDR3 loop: CASSPDPGQGGEQFF. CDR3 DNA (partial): TGTGCCAGCAGCCCCGACCCTGGACAGGGGGGTGAG.

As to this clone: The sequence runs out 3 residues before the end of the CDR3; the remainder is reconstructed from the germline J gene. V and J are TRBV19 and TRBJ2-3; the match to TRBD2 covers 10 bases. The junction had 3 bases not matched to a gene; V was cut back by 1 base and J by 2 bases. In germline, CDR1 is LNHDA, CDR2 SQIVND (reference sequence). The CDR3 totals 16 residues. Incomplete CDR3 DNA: TGTGCCAGTAGTATAGTAGCGGGGGGACACACAGATACG. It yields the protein CASSIVAGGHTDT. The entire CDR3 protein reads CASSIVAGGHTDTQYF.

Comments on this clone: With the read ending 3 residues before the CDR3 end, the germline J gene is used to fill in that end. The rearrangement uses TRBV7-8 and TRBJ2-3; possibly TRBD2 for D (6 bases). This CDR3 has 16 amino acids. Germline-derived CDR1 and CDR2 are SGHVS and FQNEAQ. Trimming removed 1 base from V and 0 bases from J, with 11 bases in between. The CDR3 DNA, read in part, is TGTGCCAGCAGCTTAGATGGGGGGTATAGCACAGATACG. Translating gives CASSLDGGYSTDT. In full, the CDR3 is CASSLDGGYSTDTQYF. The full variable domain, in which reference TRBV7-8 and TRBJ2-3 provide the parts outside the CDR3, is GAGVSQSPRYKVAKRGQDVALRCDPISGHVSLFWYQQALGQGPEFLTYFQNEAQLDKSGLPSDRFFAERPEGSVSTLKIQRTQQEDSAVYLCASSLDGGYSTDTQYFGPGTRLTVL.

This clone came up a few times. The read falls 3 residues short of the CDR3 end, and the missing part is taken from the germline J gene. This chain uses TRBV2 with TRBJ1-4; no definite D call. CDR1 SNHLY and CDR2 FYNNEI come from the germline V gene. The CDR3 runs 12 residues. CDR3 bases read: TGTGCCAGCAGTGACCGCCGGAGGGAA. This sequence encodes CASSDRRRE. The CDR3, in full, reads CASSDRRRELFF.

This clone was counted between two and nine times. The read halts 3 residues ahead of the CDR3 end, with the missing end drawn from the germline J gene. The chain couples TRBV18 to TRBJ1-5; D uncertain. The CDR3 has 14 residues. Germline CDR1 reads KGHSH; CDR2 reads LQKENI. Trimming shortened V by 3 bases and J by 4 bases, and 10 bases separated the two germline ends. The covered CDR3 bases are TGTGCCAGCTCACCCCTGGGCCCAAATCAGCCC. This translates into CASSPLGPNQP. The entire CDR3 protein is CASSPLGPNQPQHF. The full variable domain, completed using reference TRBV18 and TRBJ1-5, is NAGVMQNPRHLVRRRGQEARLRCSPMKGHSHVYWYRQLPEEGLKFMVYLQKENIIDESGMPKERFSAEFPKEGPSILRIQQVVRGDSAAYFCASSPLGPNQPQHFGDGTRLSIL.

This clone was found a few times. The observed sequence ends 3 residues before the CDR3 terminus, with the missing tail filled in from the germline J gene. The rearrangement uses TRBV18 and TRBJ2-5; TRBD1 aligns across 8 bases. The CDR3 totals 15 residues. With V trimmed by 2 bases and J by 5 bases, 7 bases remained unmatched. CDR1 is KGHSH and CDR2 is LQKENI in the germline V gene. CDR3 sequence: CASSPETGGKETQYF. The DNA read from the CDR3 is TGTGCCAGCTCACCAGAAACAGGGGGTAAGGAGACC.

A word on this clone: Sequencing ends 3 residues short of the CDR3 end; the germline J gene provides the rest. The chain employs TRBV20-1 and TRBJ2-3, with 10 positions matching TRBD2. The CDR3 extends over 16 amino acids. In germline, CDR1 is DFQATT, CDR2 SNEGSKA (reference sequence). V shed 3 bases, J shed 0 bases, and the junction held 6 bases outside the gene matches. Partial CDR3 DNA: TGCAGTGCTAGCGGAGCGGGGGGGTCAAGCACAGATACG. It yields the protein CSASGAGGSSTDT. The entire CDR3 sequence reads CSASGAGGSSTDTQYF.

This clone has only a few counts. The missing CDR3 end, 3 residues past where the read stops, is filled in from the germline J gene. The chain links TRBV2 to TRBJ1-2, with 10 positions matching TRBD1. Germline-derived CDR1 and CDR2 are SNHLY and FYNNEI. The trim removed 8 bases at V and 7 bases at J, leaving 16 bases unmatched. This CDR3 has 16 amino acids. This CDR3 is CASESIPGQGIVGYTF. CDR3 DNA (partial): TGTGCCAGCGAAAGTATACCGGGACAGGGGATAGTTGGC. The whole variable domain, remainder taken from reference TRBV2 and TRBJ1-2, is EPEVTQTPSHQVTQMGQEVILRCVPISNHLYFYWYRQILGQKVEFLVSFYNNEISEKSEIFDDQFSVERPDGSNFTLKIRSTKLEDSAMYFCASESIPGQGIVGYTFGSGTRLTVV.

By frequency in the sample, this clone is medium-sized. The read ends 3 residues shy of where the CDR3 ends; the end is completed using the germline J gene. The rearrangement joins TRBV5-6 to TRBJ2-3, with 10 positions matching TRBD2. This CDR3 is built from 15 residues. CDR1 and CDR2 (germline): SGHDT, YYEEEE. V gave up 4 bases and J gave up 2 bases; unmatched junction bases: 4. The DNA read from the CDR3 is TGTGCCAGCAGCATAGGACTAGCGGCCACAGATACG. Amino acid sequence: CASSIGLAATDT. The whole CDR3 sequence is CASSIGLAATDTQYF. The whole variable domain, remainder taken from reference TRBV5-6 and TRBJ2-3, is DAGVTQSPTHLIKTRGQQVTLRCSPKSGHDTVSWYQQALGQGPQFIFQYYEEEERQRGNFPDRFSGHQFPNYSSELNVNALLLGDSALYLCASSIGLAATDTQYFGPGTRLTVL.